This T cell receptor (beta chain) emerged from a study of T cell responses to AZD1222 COVID-19 vaccine. Whole-study context: Second-dose intervals near 4 or 12 weeks were combined. Study observations and caveats: Targeting of unmutated variant regions was reportedly seen in nearly half of spike-specific TCRs. CD4 TCRs covered the whole spike, strongest at regions 160-218 and 743-854. Of the AZD1222 recipients, only 5 to 7 were seropositive at baseline.

On this clone: Its antigen is not known.

CDR3 length equals 15 residues. V was trimmed by 0 bases and J by 4 bases, leaving 12 bases between them. CDR1 LGHDT and CDR2 YNNKEL come from the germline V gene (reference sequence). The method was immunoSEQ multiplex PCR; TCRdb's version includes in-frame clones alone and lacks a portion of them. The sample has more than 150,000 clones, 94% seen once. This TCR derives from an adult in good health. This sample comprised peripheral blood, obtained on day 0 of AZD1222 vaccination. V is TRBV3-1 (or the pseudogene TRBV3-2) and J is TRBJ1-2, with no clear D. This chain's CDR3 is CASSQDQSRSYGYTF. The CDR3 nucleotides read TGTGCCAGCAGCCAAGATCAGTCCAGGTCCTATGGCTACACCTTC.